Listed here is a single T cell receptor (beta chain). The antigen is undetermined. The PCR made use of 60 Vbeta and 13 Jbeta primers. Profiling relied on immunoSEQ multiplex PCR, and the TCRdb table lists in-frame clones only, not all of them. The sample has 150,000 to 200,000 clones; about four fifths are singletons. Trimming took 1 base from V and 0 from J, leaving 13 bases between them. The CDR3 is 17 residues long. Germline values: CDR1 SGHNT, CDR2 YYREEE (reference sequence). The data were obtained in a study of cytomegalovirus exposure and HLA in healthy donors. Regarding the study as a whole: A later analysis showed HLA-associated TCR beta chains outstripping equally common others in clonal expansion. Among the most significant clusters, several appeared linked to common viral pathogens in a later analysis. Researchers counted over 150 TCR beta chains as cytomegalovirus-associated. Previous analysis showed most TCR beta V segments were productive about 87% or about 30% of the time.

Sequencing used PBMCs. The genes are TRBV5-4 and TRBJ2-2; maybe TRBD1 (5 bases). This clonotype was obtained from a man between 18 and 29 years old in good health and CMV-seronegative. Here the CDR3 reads CASSLRISRANTGELFF. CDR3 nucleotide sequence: TGTGCCAGCAGCTTGCGTATATCCAGGGCGAACACCGGGGAGCTGTTTTTT.